A single sample is the source of the 25 T cell receptor beta chains below, sequenced in a study of blood T cell repertoires in COVID-19. Some clones are missing from TCRdb's copy, which holds only in-frame ones; the method was immunoSEQ multiplex PCR. This sample has 100,000 to 150,000 clones, with approximately 87% found just once. Sequencing was performed on peripheral blood. Receptor source: a man aged 65 to 79 with active COVID-19.

The CDR3 region has the DNA TGTGCCAGCAAAACAGGGCGCAGGGGTGGCGGTGAAAAACTGTTTTTT. It is translated as CASKTGRRGGGEKLFF. The chain has TRBV28 and TRBJ1-4; D might be TRBD1 (6 bases). Trimming took off 7 bases at V and 7 bases at J, with 22 bases between the two ends. The CDR3 has 16 residues. Germline V gene data show CDR1 as MDHEN and CDR2 as SYDVKM.

This chain links TRBV19 with TRBJ1-1; D is unresolved. V was trimmed by 4 bases and J by 11 bases, leaving 11 bases between them. CDR3 length: 11 amino acids. CDR1 is LNHDA and CDR2 is SQIVND in the germline V gene (reference sequence). CDR3 sequence: CASSNVRIAFF. As DNA, the CDR3 is TGTGCCAGTAGTAACGTCAGGATCGCTTTCTTT.

This rearrangement joins TRBV28 to TRBJ1-3, with 9 bases aligning to TRBD1. CDR1 MDHEN and CDR2 SYDVKM come from the germline V gene. The length of the CDR3 is 15 residues. V shed 8 bases and J 0 bases; nucleotides not matched to a gene: 5. CDR3 sequence: CASGTGTNSGNTIYF. The CDR3 DNA follows: TGTGCCAGCGGGACAGGGACCAACTCTGGAAACACCATATATTTT.

The chain uses TRBV27 and TRBJ1-1, with 9 bases lining up with TRBD1. V dropped 5 bases and J dropped 6; count of bases not matched to a gene: 10. The CDR3 is 15 amino acids. Germline V lookup: CDR1 MNHEY, CDR2 SMNVEV (reference sequence). The CDR3 DNA sequence: TGTGCCAGCAGTATGGGACAGGGTCGAAGTTCTGAAGCTTTCTTT. It encodes CASSMGQGRSSEAFF.

V is TRBV27 and J is TRBJ1-1; 9 bases fit TRBD1. Germline V CDR1 and CDR2: MNHEY, SMNVEV (reference sequence). The CDR3 consists of 15 residues. V lost 6 bases to trimming and J lost 5 bases; unmatched junction nucleotides: 10. CDR3 coding DNA: TGTGCCAGCAGCCTAAACAGGGGGCGAGGAACTGAAGCTTTCTTT. Encoded protein: CASSLNRGRGTEAFF.

There are many counts of this clone. V usage is TRBV20-1 and J usage is TRBJ2-7; D is ambiguous. Trimming took off 7 bases at V and 8 bases at J, with 15 bases between the two ends. Looked up from germline, CDR1 is DFQATT and CDR2 is SNEGSKA (reference sequence). The CDR3 is 11 residues long. The CDR3 nucleotides are TGCAGTGGGCCTTGGGCAGGCCAGCAGTACTTC. This sequence encodes CSGPWAGQQYF.

The chain links TRBV11-2 to TRBJ2-4; 8 bases fit TRBD1. The junction had 6 bases not matched to a gene; V was cut back by 1 base and J by 1 base. Germline V gives CDR1 SGHAT, CDR2 FQNNGV. CDR3 length equals 17 residues. The CDR3 loop reads CASSLVTGGSAKNIQYF. DNA of the CDR3: TGTGCCAGCAGCTTAGTAACAGGGGGTAGTGCCAAAAACATTCAGTACTTC.

The genes are TRBV9 and TRBJ2-1, with 8 bases aligning to TRBD2. After removal of 0 bases from V and 7 bases from J, the junction contained 6 bases not matched to a gene. CDR3 length equals 15 residues. Per germline, CDR1 SGDLS and CDR2 YYNGEE. The chain's CDR3 is CASSVGAGVRNEQFF. CDR3 nucleotide sequence: TGTGCCAGCAGCGTAGGAGCGGGAGTTAGGAATGAGCAGTTCTTC.

The chain recombines TRBV18 with TRBJ2-1, with TRBD2 matching 7 bases. Germline V lookup: CDR1 KGHSH, CDR2 LQKENI. The CDR3 covers 16 residues. The V gene end was trimmed by 2 bases and the J gene end by 0 bases; junction bases not matched to a gene: 4. In nucleotides, the CDR3 is TGTGCCAGCTCACCATGGCGGGAGAGCTCCTACAATGAGCAGTTCTTC. Translation gives CASSPWRESSYNEQFF.

V and J are TRBV19 and TRBJ2-5; 11 positions match TRBD1. The CDR3 is made up of 16 amino acids. Germline lookup yields CDR1 LNHDA and CDR2 SQIVND (reference sequence). Germline trimming cut 5 bases from V and 4 bases from J; bases unmatched to any gene: 9. The CDR3 nucleotides read TGTGCCAGTAGTGCGCTGGACAGGGGGCCGCCAGAGACCCAGTACTTC. This sequence encodes CASSALDRGPPETQYF.

This clone was detected only a few times. CDR3 coding DNA: TGCAGTGCTAGAGATGGGCCCGAGCAGTACTTC. Translated, it gives CSARDGPEQYF. The rearrangement uses TRBV20-1 and TRBJ2-7; D is unresolved. The germline CDR1 and CDR2 sequences are DFQATT and SNEGSKA (reference sequence). V shed 0 bases and J shed 6 bases, with 6 bases lying between them. This CDR3 is built from 11 residues.

The chain uses TRBV3-1 (or the pseudogene TRBV3-2) and TRBJ2-7; 16 bases align to TRBD2. Losses at the gene ends were 4 bases for V and 2 bases for J; bases not matched to a gene: 8. CDR3 length: 18 residues. Per the germline V gene, CDR1 is LGHDT and CDR2 is YNNKEL (reference sequence). The CDR3 region is CASSPPGLAGGIAYEQYF. For the CDR3, the DNA is TGTGCCAGCAGCCCCCCGGGACTAGCGGGAGGGATCGCCTACGAGCAGTACTTC.

J is TRBJ1-4 and V is TRBV6-5; 7 bases fit TRBD1. This CDR3 comprises 13 residues. V gave up 6 bases and J gave up 6 bases; unmatched junction bases: 4. CDR1 and CDR2 from the germline V gene are MNHEY and SVGAGI. CDR3 nucleotide sequence: TGTGCCAGCAGGAGGGGGCTGCATGAAAAACTGTTTTTT. Translation gives CASRRGLHEKLFF.

The chain uses TRBV28 and TRBJ2-3; 11 bases fit TRBD2. V lost 1 base to trimming and J lost 1 base; unmatched junction nucleotides: 4. Germline V gene data show CDR1 as MDHEN and CDR2 as SYDVKM. The CDR3 runs 17 residues. The chain's CDR3 is CASSLSSGRLRTDTQYF. The CDR3 DNA reads TGTGCCAGCAGTTTATCTAGCGGGAGGCTCCGCACAGATACGCAGTATTTT. Filled out from reference TRBV28 and TRBJ2-3, the complete variable domain reads DVKVTQSSRYLVKRTGEKVFLECVQDMDHENMFWYRQDPGLGLRLIYFSYDVKMKEKGDIPEGYSVSREKKERFSLILESASTNQTSMYLCASSLSSGRLRTDTQYFGPGTRLTVL.

V is TRBV6-5 and J is TRBJ1-3, with a possible D match to TRBD1 (6 bases). Trimming pared 2 bases from V and 0 bases from J, leaving 8 bases between. Germline V gene sequence: CDR1 MNHEY, CDR2 SVGAGI. The CDR3 spans 15 residues. The CDR3 coding sequence is TGTGCCAGCAGTTACGACAGGTACTCTGGAAACACCATATATTTT. This encodes CASSYDRYSGNTIYF.

The chain recombines TRBV15 with TRBJ1-1, with D tentatively TRBD1 (6 bases). The CDR3 covers 12 residues. CDR1 and CDR2 from the germline V gene are LNHNV and YYDKDF (reference sequence). The V and J ends lost 1 base and 10 bases respectively, with 10 bases between them. The CDR3 DNA reads as TGTGCCACCAGCAGAGCGGGGGGGCCAGCTTTCTTT. This translates into CATSRAGGPAFF.

The chain joins TRBV19 to TRBJ2-1; no definite D call. Germline CDR1 reads LNHDA; CDR2 reads SQIVND (reference sequence). Trimming cost V 4 bases and J 1 base, with 8 bases left between them. CDR3 length equals 14 residues. CDR3 sequence: CASSNGLSYNEQFF. CDR3 coding DNA: TGTGCCAGTAGTAACGGTTTATCCTACAATGAGCAGTTCTTC.

J is TRBJ2-5 and V is TRBV24-1; a possible D gene is TRBD1 (5 bases). V gave up 4 bases and J gave up 4 bases, with 15 bases separating them. Germline CDR1 KGHDR, CDR2 SFDVKD. CDR3 length equals 15 residues. This CDR3 reads CATSDPQGTGETQYF. CDR3 nucleotides: TGTGCCACCAGTGACCCCCAGGGAACCGGAGAGACCCAGTACTTC.

The chain links TRBV5-1 to TRBJ2-7; D is uncertain. Germline V gene lookup returns CDR1 SGHRS and CDR2 YFSETQ. Trimming cost V 1 base and J 4 bases, with 15 bases left between them. This CDR3 has 15 amino acids. The CDR3 DNA sequence: TGCGCCAGCAGCTTGCAATCAGGCCCTTCTTACGAGCAGTACTTC. Translation: CASSLQSGPSYEQYF. Drawing the rest from reference TRBV5-1 and TRBJ2-7, the complete variable domain is KAGVTQTPRYLIKTRGQQVTLSCSPISGHRSVSWYQQTPGQGLQFLFEYFSETQRNKGNFPGRFSGRQFSNSRSEMNVSTLELGDSALYLCASSLQSGPSYEQYFGPGTRLTVT.

A remark on this clone: Other DNA sequences from this sample encode an identical CDR3 as well. V usage is TRBV7-9 and J usage is TRBJ1-1, with unresolved D. This CDR3 comprises 14 residues. Per the germline V gene, CDR1 is SEHNR and CDR2 is FQNEAQ (reference sequence). V was trimmed by 4 bases and J by 1 base, leaving 10 bases between them. The chain's CDR3 is CASSSPTPNTEAFF. The CDR3 DNA sequence: TGTGCCAGCAGCTCCCCGACACCGAACACTGAAGCTTTCTTT.

The chain couples TRBV5-1 to TRBJ2-1, with 9 bases aligning to TRBD2. V lost 4 bases and J lost 1; bases outside the gene matches: 6. Germline loops: CDR1 SGHRS, CDR2 YFSETQ. CDR3 size: 16 residues. The CDR3 region is CASSPIAGESYNEQFF. As DNA, the CDR3 is TGCGCCAGCAGCCCTATAGCGGGAGAGTCCTACAATGAGCAGTTCTTC.

This clone was seen a handful of times. The rearrangement uses TRBV6-5 and TRBJ1-5, with D perhaps TRBD1 (5 bases). The V and J ends lost 7 bases and 3 bases respectively, with 10 bases between them. The CDR3 is 13 residues long. From germline, CDR1 is MNHEY and CDR2 SVGAGI. CDR3 nucleotides: TGTGCCAGCAATAGACAGAACAATCAGCCCCAGCATTTT. Amino acid sequence: CASNRQNNQPQHF.

DNA of the CDR3: TGTGCCAGCAGCGCTCGGGTAGGTCCTGAAGCTTTCTTT. It translates to CASSARVGPEAFF. The V and J genes are TRBV11-1 and TRBJ1-1, with unresolved D. The length of the CDR3 is 13 residues. Trimming took 5 bases from V and 6 from J, leaving 13 bases between them. Germline V gives CDR1 SGHAT, CDR2 FQDESV (reference sequence).

This clone showed up many times. V and J are TRBV21-1 and TRBJ2-7; TRBD2 reflects the table's D call only, with no check against the DNA. TRBV21-1 is a pseudogene. This CDR3 is 16 amino acids long. CDR3 DNA sequence: TGTGCCAGCAGGGCGGAACCGGGACTAGCGTGCCACGAGCAGTACTTC. Translating gives CASRAEPGLACHEQYF.

The rearrangement joins TRBV20-1 to TRBJ1-2; 10 bases match TRBD1. Germline values: CDR1 DFQATT, CDR2 SNEGSKA (reference sequence). The CDR3 covers 11 residues. V trimming: 5 bases; J trimming: 6 bases; junction bases outside the gene matches: 0. CDR3 nucleotides: TGCAGTGCTGGGACAGGGGATGGCTACACCTTC. It specifies CSAGTGDGYTF.